This T cell receptor (beta chain) was recorded in a study of T cells in Graves' hyperthyroidism and ophthalmopathy. Germline V gene data show CDR1 as SGDLS and CDR2 as YYNGEE. The CDR3 length is 17 residues. V trimming: 4 bases; J trimming: 5 bases; junction bases outside the gene matches: 10. This clonotype showed up just once. Uncontrolled infections, other autoimmune diseases, pregnancy or lactation led to exclusion of patients. RNA transcripts served as the template for amplifying TCR beta CDR3 regions. TCR CDR3 regions were first amplified by RT-PCR with HTBI primers. MiXCR, applied by TCRdb to the multiplex PCR reads, yields one record per CDR3 protein. The table shows around 500,000 distinct CDR3 sequences, with less than 15% occurring only once.

Material for sequencing was blood. The TCR originated in a woman in her thirties or forties with Graves' hyperthyroidism. The chain couples TRBV9 to TRBJ2-1; 12 positions agree with TRBD2. The CDR3 reads CASSFRLAGARDNEQFF. CDR3 coding DNA: TGTGCCAGCAGCTTCCGACTAGCGGGAGCGAGGGACAATGAGCAGTTCTTC.